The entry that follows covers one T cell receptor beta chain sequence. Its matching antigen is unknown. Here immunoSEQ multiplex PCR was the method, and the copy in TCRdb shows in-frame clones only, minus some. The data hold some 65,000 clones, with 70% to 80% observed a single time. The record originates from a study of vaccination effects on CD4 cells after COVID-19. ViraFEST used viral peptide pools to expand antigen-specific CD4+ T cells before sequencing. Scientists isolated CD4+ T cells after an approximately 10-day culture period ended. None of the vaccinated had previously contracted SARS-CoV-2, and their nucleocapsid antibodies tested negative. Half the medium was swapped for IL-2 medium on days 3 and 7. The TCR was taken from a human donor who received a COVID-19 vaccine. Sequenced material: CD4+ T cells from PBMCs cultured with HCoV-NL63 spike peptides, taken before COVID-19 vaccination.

CDR3 DNA sequence: TGTGCCAGCAGCTATACCGGGACTAGCGTCCAAGAGACCCAGTACTTC. Translated: CASSYTGTSVQETQYF. The V gene is TRBV9, the J gene TRBJ2-5; TRBD2 agrees at 10 bases. V was pared by 4 bases and J by 1 base, with 7 bases of the junction left unmatched. The germline V gene encodes CDR1 SGDLS and CDR2 YYNGEE. The CDR3 contains 16 residues.